This TCR beta chain was recovered during a study of CD8+CD57+ T cells in acquired aplastic anemia. Germline V CDR1 and CDR2: DFQATT, SNEGSKA (reference sequence). The length of the CDR3 is 17 residues. J was trimmed by 1 base and V by 0 bases; bases with no gene match: 6. Genomic DNA, the template, was used for profiling of the TCR beta VDJ and CDR3. TCRdb re-called the reads through MiXCR, storing one row per CDR3 protein. The table shows 400,000 to 450,000 distinct CDR3 sequences, with approximately 70% occurring only once. This chain links TRBV20-1 with TRBJ2-1, with 10 nucleotides matching TRBD2. The TCR was taken from a human donor in good health, serving as a control. Sequencing was carried out using sorted CD4+, CD8+, or CD8+CD57+ T cells (not recorded which) from PBMCs. CDR3 in amino acids: CSARDSGGAKSYNEQFF. The CDR3 region has the DNA TGCAGTGCTAGAGACAGCGGGGGGGCTAAGTCCTACAATGAGCAGTTCTTC.